What follows describes a single T cell receptor beta chain. Antigen specificity is unknown. V lost 4 bases and J lost 8, with 20 bases in between. Looked up from germline, CDR1 is LNHDA and CDR2 is SQIVND (reference sequence). There are 16 residues in the CDR3. These data originate in a study of T cell responses to AZD1222 COVID-19 vaccine. TCRdb's copy holds only in-frame clones and misses some; the assay was immunoSEQ multiplex PCR. Counted here are approximately 150,000 clones, 91% occurring once; the ten biggest clones make up less than 2%. Study conclusions and caveats: Reportedly, nearly half of unique spike TCRs recognized epitopes outside B.1.351/B.1.1.7 mutations. Repertoire sampling occurred only after the peak T cell response.

The analysis combined second doses at about 4 or about 12 weeks. The TCR originated in an adult who received the AZD1222 COVID-19 vaccine. This rearrangement joins TRBV19 to TRBJ1-4; D not certain. Source: peripheral blood, taken 28 days after the second AZD1222 dose. The CDR3 loop is CASSNRLTDSGEKLFF. CDR3 sequence (DNA): TGTGCCAGTAGTAACCGTTTGACGGACTCGGGGGAAAAACTGTTTTTT.